This passage covers 21 T cell receptor beta chains from one sample sequenced in a study of Ad26.COV2.S vaccination and SARS-CoV-2 variants. Using immunoSEQ multiplex PCR, the repertoire was profiled, and TCRdb retains in-frame clones only, with some absent. The data contain a few hundred thousand clones, 89% of them seen just once; the ten biggest clones take up 1.5% to 2%. As to treatment: around 19 received Ad26.COV2.S at low or high dose, single or two shots; roughly five received placebo; per-sample allocation not given. Material that was analyzed had been drawn on day 63 after the first vaccine or placebo injection. This material consisted of peripheral blood, taken in a trial of Ad26.COV2.S vaccine versus placebo. The receptors were gathered from a person between 18 and 59 years old who received the Ad26.COV2.S COVID-19 vaccine or a placebo.

CDR3 nucleotide sequence: TGTGCCAGCAGCTTAGGACAGGGGAGCTCCTATAATTCACCCCTCCACTTT. Protein: CASSLGQGSSYNSPLHF. The chain has TRBV13 and TRBJ1-6, with 7 positions matching TRBD1. The CDR3 totals 17 residues. Germline V lookup: CDR1 PRHDT, CDR2 FYEKMQ (reference sequence). V trimming: 0 bases; J trimming: 0 bases; junction bases outside the gene matches: 2.

This rearrangement joins TRBV4-3 to TRBJ1-3; the match to TRBD1 covers 7 bases. The CDR3 consists of 15 residues. Unmatched junction bases numbered 3, after V lost 0 bases and J lost 4 bases. Germline values: CDR1 LGHNA, CDR2 YSLEER. In DNA form, the CDR3 reads TGCGCCAGCAGCCAAGAGACAGGGCCAGGAAACACCATATATTTT. Translation gives CASSQETGPGNTIYF.

J is TRBJ2-2 and V is TRBV7-2, with TRBD1 matching 8 bases. From germline, CDR1 is SGHTA and CDR2 FQGNSA. The CDR3 consists of 18 residues. Trimming took 4 bases from V and 2 from J; bases not matched to a gene: 12. This chain's CDR3 is CASSWGAGGVRNTGELFF. CDR3 in DNA: TGTGCCAGCAGCTGGGGGGCAGGGGGCGTTAGAAACACCGGGGAGCTGTTTTTT.

V usage is TRBV3-1 (or the pseudogene TRBV3-2) and J usage is TRBJ2-1; 7 nucleotides match TRBD2. CDR1 LGHDT and CDR2 YNNKEL come from the germline V gene (reference sequence). The length of the CDR3 is 22 residues. Trimming at V came to 0 bases and at J to 2 bases, leaving 22 bases not matched to a gene. The CDR3 nucleotides are TGTGCCAGCAGCCAAGAGAGTCTCGGATTAGAAACGGGGGAGGGTGCCTACAATGAGCAGTTCTTC. Translating gives CASSQESLGLETGEGAYNEQFF.

J is TRBJ2-2 and V is TRBV6-5; 8 bases fit TRBD1. This CDR3 has 15 amino acids. V shed 4 bases, J shed 3 bases, and the junction held 4 bases outside the gene matches. CDR1 and CDR2 from the germline V gene are MNHEY and SVGAGI. The CDR3 nucleotides are TGTGCCAGCAGTTTCGGACAGGGTTACACCGGGGAGCTGTTTTTT. It translates to CASSFGQGYTGELFF.

V and J are TRBV7-8 and TRBJ2-3; either TRBD1 or TRBD2 may supply D (5 bases each). V lost 5 bases, J lost 0 bases, and 15 bases lay in between. Per the germline V gene, CDR1 is SGHVS and CDR2 is FQNEAQ. This CDR3 has 16 residues. The CDR3 loop reads CASSTGTVPSTDTQYF. CDR3 DNA sequence: TGTGCCAGCAGCACCGGGACGGTCCCTAGCACAGATACGCAGTATTTT.

CDR3 region: CASSPRTGVVHGYTF. CDR3 nucleotides: TGTGCCAGCAGTCCCCGGACAGGGGTTGTTCATGGCTACACCTTC. The V gene is TRBV28, the J gene TRBJ1-2, with 9 bases lining up with TRBD1. Losses at the gene ends were 5 bases for V and 6 bases for J; bases not matched to a gene: 10. The CDR3 is made up of 15 amino acids. CDR1 and CDR2 (germline): MDHEN, SYDVKM.

The rearrangement uses TRBV10-1 and TRBJ1-3; tentatively, D is TRBD1 (6 bases). CDR3 length: 14 residues. Germline-derived CDR1 and CDR2 are WNHNN and SYGVQD (reference sequence). The V and J ends lost 6 bases and 2 bases respectively, with 11 bases between them. CDR3 DNA sequence: TGCGCCAGCAGAACAGGGAAGGCTGGAAACACCATATATTTT. This translates into CASRTGKAGNTIYF.

V and J are TRBV5-6 and TRBJ1-4; 8 bases map to TRBD1. V gave up 3 bases and J gave up 4 bases; unmatched junction bases: 5. Germline assignment: CDR1 SGHDT and CDR2 YYEEEE. The CDR3 extends over 15 amino acids. Written as DNA, the CDR3 is TGTGCCAGCAGCTCCAGGGGGCGCGGTAATGAAAAACTGTTTTTT. It yields the protein CASSSRGRGNEKLFF.

This clone was seen once. The chain couples TRBV9 to TRBJ2-2, with TRBD2 matching over 12 bases. The CDR3 spans 17 residues. CDR1 and CDR2 (germline): SGDLS, YYNGEE. J was trimmed by 3 bases and V by 4 bases; bases with no gene match: 7. The CDR3 region is CASSPRTSGTHTGELFF. In nucleotides, the CDR3 is TGTGCCAGCAGCCCCCGGACTAGCGGGACACACACCGGGGAGCTGTTTTTT.

The chain joins TRBV5-4 to TRBJ2-7; TRBD1 matches at 10 bases. CDR1 is SGHNT, CDR2 YYREEE, per germline (reference sequence). Trimming removed 4 bases from V and 4 bases from J; junction bases left unmatched: 5. The CDR3 has 14 amino acids. The CDR3 nucleotides are TGTGCCAGCAGCAGGGGACAGGGGAGATACGAGCAGTACTTC. It yields the protein CASSRGQGRYEQYF.

This sequence joins TRBV6-5 and TRBJ2-2, with D possibly being TRBD1 (5 bases). Trimming removed 0 bases from V and 0 bases from J, with 5 bases in between. CDR1 and CDR2 (germline): MNHEY, SVGAGI. The CDR3 spans 15 residues. This CDR3 is CASSYSDTNTGELFF. As DNA, the CDR3 is TGTGCCAGCAGTTACTCGGACACGAACACCGGGGAGCTGTTTTTT.

The chain employs TRBV27 and TRBJ2-6; 7 bases are a match to TRBD1. The CDR3 is 17 amino acids. After removal of 2 bases from V and 0 bases from J, the junction contained 4 bases not matched to a gene. Germline CDR1 MNHEY, CDR2 SMNVEV (reference sequence). The CDR3 nucleotides are TGTGCCAGCAGTTTACTACAGGGGAACTCTGGGGCCAACGTCCTGACTTTC. Amino acid sequence: CASSLLQGNSGANVLTF. Full variable domain (remainder filled in from reference TRBV27 and TRBJ2-6): EAQVTQNPRYLITVTGKKLTVTCSQNMNHEYMSWYRQDPGLGLRQIYYSMNVEVTDKGDVPEGYKVSRKEKRNFPLILESPSPNQTSLYFCASSLLQGNSGANVLTFGAGSRLTVL.

The chain carries TRBV5-1 and TRBJ2-7; 10 positions match TRBD1. Trimming removed 5 bases from V and 5 bases from J; junction bases left unmatched: 10. This CDR3 is built from 15 residues. Germline CDR1 is SGHRS and CDR2 is YFSETQ. The CDR3 loop is CASSLTGGELNEQYF. The CDR3 nucleotides are TGCGCCAGCAGTTTGACAGGGGGCGAATTGAACGAGCAGTACTTC.

The J gene is TRBJ1-3, the V gene TRBV28, with unresolved D. The V gene lost 3 bases and the J gene lost 9 bases, with 9 bases spanning the gap. The CDR3 extends over 12 amino acids. Germline V gene data show CDR1 as MDHEN and CDR2 as SYDVKM. CDR3 DNA: TGTGCCAGCAGTTTCCCCGGAGGCACCATATATTTT. Encoded protein: CASSFPGGTIYF.

The rearrangement joins TRBV19 to TRBJ1-2; D not certain. This CDR3 region has 15 residues. Germline CDR1 and CDR2: LNHDA and SQIVND (reference sequence). Trimming left V 1 base short and J 1 base short, with 10 bases between. The CDR3 DNA sequence: TGTGCCAGTAGTATAGTGCAGGCGTTTAACTATGGCTACACCTTC. It translates to CASSIVQAFNYGYTF.

V gene TRBV5-1 combines with J gene TRBJ2-1; 7 bases line up with TRBD1. Germline V gene data show CDR1 as SGHRS and CDR2 as YFSETQ. The CDR3 length is 19 residues. With V trimmed by 2 bases and J by 5 bases, 19 bases remained unmatched. CDR3 residues: CASSFLNRQGALKNNEQFF. The DNA for the CDR3 is TGCGCCAGCAGCTTCTTAAACAGACAGGGCGCCCTTAAGAACAATGAGCAGTTCTTC.

Only one count was recorded for this clone. The chain has TRBV7-9 and TRBJ1-2; 11 bases match TRBD1. The CDR3 is made up of 15 amino acids. V lost 5 bases and J lost 2; bases outside the gene matches: 4. CDR1 and CDR2 from the germline V gene are SEHNR and FQNEAQ (reference sequence). The CDR3 region is CASSPGTGGNYGYTF. The CDR3 DNA reads TGTGCCAGCAGCCCTGGGACAGGGGGGAACTATGGCTACACCTTC.

V is TRBV29-1 and J is TRBJ2-5; TRBD2 agrees at 8 bases. The germline gives CDR1 SQVTM, CDR2 ANQGSEA. After removal of 6 bases from V and 2 bases from J, the junction contained 8 bases not matched to a gene. This CDR3 is built from 14 residues. The CDR3 DNA reads as TGCAGCGTCCGCCCTCCGGGAGGGCAAGAGACCCAGTACTTC. Its protein is CSVRPPGGQETQYF.

The genes are TRBV10-3 and TRBJ2-1, with D hard to call. Trimming stripped 7 bases from V and 0 bases from J, with 10 bases between. The CDR3 is made up of 14 amino acids. Germline V gene data show CDR1 as ENHRY and CDR2 as SYGVKD. CDR3 in amino acids: CAIKGPNSYNEQFF. The CDR3 bases are TGTGCCATCAAAGGACCAAACTCCTACAATGAGCAGTTCTTC.

This chain connects TRBV7-2 to TRBJ1-2; D remains unclear. This CDR3 contains 12 residues. V shed 5 bases and J shed 4 bases, with 8 bases lying between them. Germline V gene lookup returns CDR1 SGHTA and CDR2 FQGNSA. The CDR3 reads CASSGQIYGYTF. The CDR3 nucleotides are TGTGCCAGCAGCGGGCAGATCTATGGCTACACCTTC.